The clone carrying this TCR beta chain was recorded a few times. The antigen is unknown. Researchers amplified the TCR beta CDR3 regions from RNA transcripts. In the first-round RT-PCR of the TCR CDR3, the HTBI primer set was used. TCRdb used MiXCR to reprocess the multiplex PCR reads, holding one entry per CDR3 protein. The repertoire holds around 600,000 distinct CDR3 sequences, roughly 15% seen once, with around 12% in the top ten. The sample comes from a study of T cells in Graves' hyperthyroidism and ophthalmopathy. Study context: Peripheral blood draws took place at initial diagnosis, ahead of any treatment.

This CDR3 region has 14 residues. Germline CDR1 reads SGHRS; CDR2 reads YFSETQ. V lost 0 bases to trimming and J lost 9 bases, with 10 bases between them. Findings and caveats of the study: Blood also contained most expanded thyroid clonotypes above 0.001.

V gene TRBV5-1 combines with J gene TRBJ1-6, with D hard to call. Sequences were obtained from blood. This clonotype originated in a woman aged 45-59 years with Graves' ophthalmopathy. CDR3 bases: TGCGCCAGCAGCTTGGGGGCAGTCGGTTCACCCCTCCACTTT. This sequence encodes CASSLGAVGSPLHF.